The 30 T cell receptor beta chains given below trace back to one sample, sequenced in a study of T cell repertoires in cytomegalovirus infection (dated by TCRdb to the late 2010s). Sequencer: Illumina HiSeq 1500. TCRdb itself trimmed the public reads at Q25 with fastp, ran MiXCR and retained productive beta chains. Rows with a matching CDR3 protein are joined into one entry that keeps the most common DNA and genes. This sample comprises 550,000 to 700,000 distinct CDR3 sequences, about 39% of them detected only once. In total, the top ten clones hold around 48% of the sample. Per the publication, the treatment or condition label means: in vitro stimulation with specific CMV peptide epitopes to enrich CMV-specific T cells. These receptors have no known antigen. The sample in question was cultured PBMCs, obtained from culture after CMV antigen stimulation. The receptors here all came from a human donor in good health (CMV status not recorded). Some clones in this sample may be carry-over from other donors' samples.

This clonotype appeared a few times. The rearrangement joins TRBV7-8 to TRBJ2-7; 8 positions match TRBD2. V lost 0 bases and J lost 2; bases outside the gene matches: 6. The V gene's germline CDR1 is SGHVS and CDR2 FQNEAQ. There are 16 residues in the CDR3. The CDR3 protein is CASSLARGADPYEQYF. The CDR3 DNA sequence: TGTGCCAGCAGCTTAGCGCGGGGGGCCGACCCCTACGAGCAGTACTTC.

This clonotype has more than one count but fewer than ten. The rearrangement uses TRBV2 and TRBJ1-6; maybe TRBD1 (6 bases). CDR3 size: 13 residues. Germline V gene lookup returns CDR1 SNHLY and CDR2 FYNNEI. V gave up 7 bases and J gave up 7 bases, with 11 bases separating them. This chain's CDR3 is CASKDSPNSPLHF. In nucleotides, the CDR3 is TGTGCCAGCAAGGACAGCCCGAATTCACCCCTCCACTTT.

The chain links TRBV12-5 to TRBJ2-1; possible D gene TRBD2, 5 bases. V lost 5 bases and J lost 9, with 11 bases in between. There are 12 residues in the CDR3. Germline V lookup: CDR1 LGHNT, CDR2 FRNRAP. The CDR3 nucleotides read TGTGCTAGTGGTGAGGGTATAGGTGAGCAGTTCTTC. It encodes CASGEGIGEQFF.

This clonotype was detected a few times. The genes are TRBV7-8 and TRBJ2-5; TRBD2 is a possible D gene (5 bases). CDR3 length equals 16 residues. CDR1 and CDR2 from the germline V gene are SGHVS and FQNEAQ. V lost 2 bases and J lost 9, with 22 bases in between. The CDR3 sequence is CASSLLASNLGRAQYF. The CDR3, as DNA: TGTGCCAGCAGCTTACTGGCTAGCAACCTGGGTCGGGCCCAGTACTTC.

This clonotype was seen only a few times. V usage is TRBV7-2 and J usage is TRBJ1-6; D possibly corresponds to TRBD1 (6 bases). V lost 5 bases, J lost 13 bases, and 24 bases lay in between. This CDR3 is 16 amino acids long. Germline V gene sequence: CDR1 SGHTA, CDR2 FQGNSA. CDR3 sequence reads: CASSAQTRRGMSPLHF. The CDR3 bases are TGTGCCAGCAGCGCTCAAACCAGGAGGGGGATGTCGCCCCTCCACTTT.

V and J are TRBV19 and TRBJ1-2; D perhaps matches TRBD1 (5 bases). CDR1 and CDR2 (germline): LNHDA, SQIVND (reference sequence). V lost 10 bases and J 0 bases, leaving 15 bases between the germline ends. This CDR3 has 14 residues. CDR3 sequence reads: CATSDDRANYGYTF. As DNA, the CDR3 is TGTGCCACCAGTGACGACAGAGCTAACTATGGCTACACCTTC. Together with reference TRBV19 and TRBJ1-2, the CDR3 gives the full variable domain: DGGITQSPKYLFRKEGQNVTLSCEQNLNHDAMYWYRQDPGQGLRLIYYSQIVNDFQKGDIAEGYSVSREKKESFPLTVTSAQKNPTAFYLCATSDDRANYGYTFGSGTRLTVV.

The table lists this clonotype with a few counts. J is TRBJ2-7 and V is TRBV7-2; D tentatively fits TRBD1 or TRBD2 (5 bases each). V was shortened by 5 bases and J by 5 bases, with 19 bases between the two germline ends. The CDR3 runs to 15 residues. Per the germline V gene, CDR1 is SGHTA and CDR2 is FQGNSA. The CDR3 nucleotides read TGTGCCAGCAGCGGAGGAACGGGACGTCGGAACGAGCAGTACTTC. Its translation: CASSGGTGRRNEQYF.

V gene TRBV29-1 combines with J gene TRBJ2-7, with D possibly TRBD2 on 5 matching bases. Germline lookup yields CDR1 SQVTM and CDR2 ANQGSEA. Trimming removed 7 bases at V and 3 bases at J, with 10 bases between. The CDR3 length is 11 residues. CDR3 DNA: TGCAGCGCCATAGAGGGCTACGAGCAGTACTTC. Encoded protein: CSAIEGYEQYF.

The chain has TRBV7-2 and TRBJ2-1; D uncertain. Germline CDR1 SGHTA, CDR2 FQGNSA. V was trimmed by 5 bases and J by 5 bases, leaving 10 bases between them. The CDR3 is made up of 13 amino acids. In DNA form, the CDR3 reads TGTGCCAGCAGCCCACCTAATAACAATGAGCAGTTCTTC. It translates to CASSPPNNNEQFF.

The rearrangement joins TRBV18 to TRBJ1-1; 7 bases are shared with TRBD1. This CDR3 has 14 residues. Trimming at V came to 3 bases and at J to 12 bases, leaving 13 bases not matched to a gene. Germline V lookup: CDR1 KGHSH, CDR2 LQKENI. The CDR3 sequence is CASSPNPDRMLTFF. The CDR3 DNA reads TGTGCCAGCTCACCGAACCCGGACAGGATGTTGACTTTCTTT.

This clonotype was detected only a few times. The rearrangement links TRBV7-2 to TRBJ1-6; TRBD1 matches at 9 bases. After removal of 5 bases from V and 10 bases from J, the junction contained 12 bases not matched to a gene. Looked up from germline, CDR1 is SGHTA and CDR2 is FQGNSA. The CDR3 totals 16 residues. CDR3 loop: CASSPPGTGLGSPLHF. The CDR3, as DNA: TGTGCCAGCAGCCCCCCCGGGACAGGGTTAGGGTCACCCCTCCACTTT.

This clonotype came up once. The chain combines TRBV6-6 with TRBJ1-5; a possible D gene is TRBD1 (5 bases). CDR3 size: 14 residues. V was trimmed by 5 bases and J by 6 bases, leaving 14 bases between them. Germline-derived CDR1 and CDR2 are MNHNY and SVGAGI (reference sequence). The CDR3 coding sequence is TGTGCCAGCAGTAGTGGGACCAAAATTCAGCCCCAGCATTTT. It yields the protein CASSSGTKIQPQHF.

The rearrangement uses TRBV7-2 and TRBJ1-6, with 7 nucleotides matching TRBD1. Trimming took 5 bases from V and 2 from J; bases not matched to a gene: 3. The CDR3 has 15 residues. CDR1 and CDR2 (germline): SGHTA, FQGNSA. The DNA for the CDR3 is TGTGCCAGCAGCACGGGACAGCCCTATAATTCACCCCTCCACTTT. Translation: CASSTGQPYNSPLHF. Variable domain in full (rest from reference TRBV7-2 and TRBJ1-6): GAGVSQSPSNKVTEKGKDVELRCDPISGHTALYWYRQSLGQGLEFLIYFQGNSAPDKSGLPSDRFSAERTGGSVSTLTIQRTQQEDSAVYLCASSTGQPYNSPLHFGNGTRLTVT.

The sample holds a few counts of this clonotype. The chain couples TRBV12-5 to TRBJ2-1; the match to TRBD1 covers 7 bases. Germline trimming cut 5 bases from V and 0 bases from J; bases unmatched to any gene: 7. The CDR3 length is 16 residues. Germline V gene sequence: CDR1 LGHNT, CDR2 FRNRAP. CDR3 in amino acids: CASGPGTAFSYNEQFF. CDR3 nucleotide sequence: TGTGCTAGTGGTCCCGGGACAGCCTTCTCCTACAATGAGCAGTTCTTC.

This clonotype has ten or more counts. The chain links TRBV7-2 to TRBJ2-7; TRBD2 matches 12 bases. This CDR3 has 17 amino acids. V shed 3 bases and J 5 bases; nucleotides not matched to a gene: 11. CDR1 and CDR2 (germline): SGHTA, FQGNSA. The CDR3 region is CASSLRWASGRVNEQYF. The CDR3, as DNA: TGTGCCAGCAGCTTGAGATGGGCTAGCGGGAGGGTAAACGAGCAGTACTTC.

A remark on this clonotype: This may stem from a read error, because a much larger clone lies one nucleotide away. The CDR3 DNA is TGTGCCAGCAGTTTACGGGACAGGGACGACGAGCAGTACTTC. It translates to CASSLRDRDDEQYF. The rearrangement joins TRBV12-3 or TRBV12-4 to TRBJ2-7, with 9 bases lining up with TRBD1. Germline trimming cut 2 bases from V and 5 bases from J; bases unmatched to any gene: 4. CDR3 length equals 14 residues.

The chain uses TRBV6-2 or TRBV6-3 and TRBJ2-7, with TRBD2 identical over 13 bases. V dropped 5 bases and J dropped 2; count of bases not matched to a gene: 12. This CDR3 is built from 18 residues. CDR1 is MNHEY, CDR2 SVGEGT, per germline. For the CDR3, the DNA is TGTGCCAGCAGTACGGGACTAGCGGGACACCGGCCCCCCTACGAGCAGTACTTC. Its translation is CASSTGLAGHRPPYEQYF.

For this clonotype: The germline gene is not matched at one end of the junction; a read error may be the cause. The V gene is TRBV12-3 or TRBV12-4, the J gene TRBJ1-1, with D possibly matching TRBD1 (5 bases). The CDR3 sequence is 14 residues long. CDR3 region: CGSSPQGPWTEAFF. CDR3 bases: TGTGGCAGCAGTCCCCAGGGACCGTGGACTGAAGCTTTCTTT.

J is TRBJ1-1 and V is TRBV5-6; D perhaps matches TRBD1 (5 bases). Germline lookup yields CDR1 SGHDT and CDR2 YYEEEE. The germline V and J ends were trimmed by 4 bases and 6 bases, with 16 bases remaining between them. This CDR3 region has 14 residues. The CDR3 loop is CASSPGLLGAEAFF. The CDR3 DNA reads TGTGCCAGCAGCCCGGGGCTGCTGGGCGCTGAAGCTTTCTTT.

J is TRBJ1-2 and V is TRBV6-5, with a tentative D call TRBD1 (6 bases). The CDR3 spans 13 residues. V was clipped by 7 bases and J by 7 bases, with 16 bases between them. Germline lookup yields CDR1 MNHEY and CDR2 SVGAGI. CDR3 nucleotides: TGTGCCAGCACCAGAAGTTGGGGGGCTGGCTACACCTTC. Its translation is CASTRSWGAGYTF.

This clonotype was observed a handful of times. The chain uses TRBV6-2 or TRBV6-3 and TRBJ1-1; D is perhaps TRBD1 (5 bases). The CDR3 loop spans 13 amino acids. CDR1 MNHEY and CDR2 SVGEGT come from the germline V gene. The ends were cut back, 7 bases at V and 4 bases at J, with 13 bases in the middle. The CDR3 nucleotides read TGTGCCAGCAATCGCGGGGCTACCACTGAAGCTTTCTTT. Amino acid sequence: CASNRGATTEAFF.

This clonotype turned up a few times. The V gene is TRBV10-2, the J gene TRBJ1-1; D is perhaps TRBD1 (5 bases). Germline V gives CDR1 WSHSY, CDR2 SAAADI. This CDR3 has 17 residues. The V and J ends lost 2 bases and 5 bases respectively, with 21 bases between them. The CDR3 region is CASSEGPGRLSWTEAFF. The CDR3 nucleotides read TGCGCCAGCAGTGAGGGACCAGGGAGATTGTCGTGGACTGAAGCTTTCTTT.

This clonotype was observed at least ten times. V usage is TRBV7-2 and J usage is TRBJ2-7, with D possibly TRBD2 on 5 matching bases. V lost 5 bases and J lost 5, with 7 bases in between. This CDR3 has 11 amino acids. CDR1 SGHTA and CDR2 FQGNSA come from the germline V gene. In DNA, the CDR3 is TGTGCCAGCAGCCAGCGGCACGAGCAGTACTTC. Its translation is CASSQRHEQYF.

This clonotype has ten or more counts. DNA of the CDR3: TGTGCCAGCAGCTTGGCGGGCGAGCAGTACTTC. Its protein product is CASSLAGEQYF. The chain carries TRBV7-6 and TRBJ2-7; possible D gene TRBD2, 5 bases. CDR3 length equals 11 residues. In germline, CDR1 is SGHVS, CDR2 FNYEAQ. The ends were cut back, 3 bases at V and 6 bases at J, with 6 bases in the middle.

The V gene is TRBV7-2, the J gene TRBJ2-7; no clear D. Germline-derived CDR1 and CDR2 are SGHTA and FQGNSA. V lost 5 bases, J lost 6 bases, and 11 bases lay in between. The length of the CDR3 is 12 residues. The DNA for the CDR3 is TGTGCCAGCAGCCTGATGACCATCGAGCAGTACTTC. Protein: CASSLMTIEQYF.

The CDR3, as DNA: TGTGCCAGCAGCAAAAGCCATGAGCAGTTCTTC. This translates into CASSKSHEQFF. V is TRBV7-2 and J is TRBJ2-1; D remains ambiguous. CDR1 SGHTA and CDR2 FQGNSA come from the germline V gene. CDR3 length: 11 residues. The V and J ends lost 5 bases and 8 bases respectively, with 7 bases between them.

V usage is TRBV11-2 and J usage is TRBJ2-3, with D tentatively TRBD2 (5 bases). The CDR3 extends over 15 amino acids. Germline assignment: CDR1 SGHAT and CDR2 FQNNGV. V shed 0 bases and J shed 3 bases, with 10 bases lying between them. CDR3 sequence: CASSLDGELTDTQYF. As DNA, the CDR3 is TGTGCCAGCAGCTTAGATGGGGAGTTGACAGATACGCAGTATTTT. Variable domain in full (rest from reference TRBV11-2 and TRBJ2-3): EAGVAQSPRYKIIEKRQSVAFWCNPISGHATLYWYQQILGQGPKLLIQFQNNGVVDDSQLPKDRFSAERLKGVDSTLKIQPAKLEDSAVYLCASSLDGELTDTQYFGPGTRLTVL.

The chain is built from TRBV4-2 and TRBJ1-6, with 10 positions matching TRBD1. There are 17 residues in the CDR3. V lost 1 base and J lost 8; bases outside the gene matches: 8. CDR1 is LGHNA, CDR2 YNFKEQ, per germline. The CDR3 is CASSQAPGTGDDSPLHF. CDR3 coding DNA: TGTGCCAGCAGCCAAGCGCCCGGGACAGGGGATGATTCACCCCTCCACTTT.

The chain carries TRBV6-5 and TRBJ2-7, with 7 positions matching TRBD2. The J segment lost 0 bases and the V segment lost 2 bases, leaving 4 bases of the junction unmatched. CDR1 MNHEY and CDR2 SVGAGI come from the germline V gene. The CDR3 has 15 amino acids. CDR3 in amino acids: CASSYRREPSYEQYF. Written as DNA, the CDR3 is TGTGCCAGCAGTTACCGGCGGGAGCCCTCCTACGAGCAGTACTTC.

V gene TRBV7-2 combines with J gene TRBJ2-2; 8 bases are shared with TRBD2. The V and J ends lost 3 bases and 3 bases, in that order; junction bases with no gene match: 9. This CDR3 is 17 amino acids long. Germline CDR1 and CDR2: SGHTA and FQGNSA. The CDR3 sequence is CASSFPAHGGDTGELFF. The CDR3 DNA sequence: TGTGCCAGCAGCTTTCCCGCCCACGGGGGGGACACCGGGGAGCTGTTTTTT. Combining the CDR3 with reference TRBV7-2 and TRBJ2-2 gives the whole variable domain GAGVSQSPSNKVTEKGKDVELRCDPISGHTALYWYRQSLGQGLEFLIYFQGNSAPDKSGLPSDRFSAERTGGSVSTLTIQRTQQEDSAVYLCASSFPAHGGDTGELFFGEGSRLTVL.